This T cell receptor (beta chain) was profiled in a study of shared clonotypes between healthy human individuals. The repertoire was sequenced with immunoSEQ multiplex PCR; TCRdb's copy has only in-frame clones and lacks some. Here the sample spans roughly 2.4 million clones, 90% to 96% being singletons. Remarks on this clone: The antigen is unknown. The sample holds other DNA sequences that translate to the same CDR3.

Study-level points and caveats: Few donors limited the genetic and exposure-history diversity represented.

The CDR3 length is 13 residues. Germline CDR1 and CDR2: GTSNPN and SVGIG (reference sequence). Trimming removed 3 bases at V and 5 bases at J, with 11 bases between. V usage is TRBV30 and J usage is TRBJ1-5, with D perhaps TRBD1 (5 bases). Sequences were obtained from naive CD4+ T cells sorted from blood. Documented subset: CD45RA+ positively selected. This sequence was found in a young man in good health. DNA of the CDR3: TGTGCCTGGAGCGAGAGAGGGGATCAGCCCCAGCATTTT. This codes for CAWSERGDQPQHF.